One sample yielded the 28 T cell receptor beta chains listed below, sequenced in a study of blood T cell repertoires in COVID-19 (TCRdb year 2020). Libraries came from the immunoSEQ multiplex PCR assay. In TCRdb, the immuneACCESS table is reduced to in-frame sequences with V and J assigned. These tables do not hold every clone; where another copy was compared, an unresolved V gene accounts for under half, and the others remain unexplained. This sample comprises about 250,000 clones, 65% to 90% of them detected only once. The biggest ten clones account for about 4.5% of the sample. The specimen was peripheral blood. Source of these receptors: an older woman with acute or convalescent COVID-19.

V is TRBV5-8 and J is TRBJ1-2; 8 bases agree with TRBD1. J lost 2 bases, V lost 4 bases, and 7 bases had no gene match. Germline V lookup: CDR1 SGHTS, CDR2 YDEGEE. This CDR3 has 15 residues. CDR3 nucleotide sequence: TGTGCCAGCAGCGGGGGGACAGGCCGGAACTATGGCTACACCTTC. This translates into CASSGGTGRNYGYTF.

J is TRBJ1-2 and V is TRBV2, with D hard to call. The CDR3 is 13 amino acids. CDR1 and CDR2 (germline): SNHLY, FYNNEI. The V end lost 4 bases, the J end lost 5 bases, and 11 bases lay between the germline ends. The CDR3 coding sequence is TGTGCCAGCAGTGCACAGTCGGGGTATGGCTACACCTTC. Translation gives CASSAQSGYGYTF.

The chain combines TRBV7-2 with TRBJ1-5, with 9 bases that match TRBD1. Germline V CDR1 and CDR2: SGHTA, FQGNSA. This CDR3 has 14 amino acids. V trimming: 6 bases; J trimming: 6 bases; junction bases outside the gene matches: 6. CDR3 sequence: CASSLQGALQPQHF. In nucleotides, the CDR3 is TGTGCCAGCAGTTTACAGGGGGCGCTTCAGCCCCAGCATTTT. The whole variable domain, remainder taken from reference TRBV7-2 and TRBJ1-5, is GAGVSQSPSNKVTEKGKDVELRCDPISGHTALYWYRQSLGQGLEFLIYFQGNSAPDKSGLPSDRFSAERTGGSVSTLTIQRTQQEDSAVYLCASSLQGALQPQHFGDGTRLSIL.

This chain links TRBV25-1 with TRBJ1-4, with D unresolved. V was cut by 3 bases and J by 0 bases, with 11 bases left in between. CDR1 and CDR2 from the germline V gene are MGHDK and SYGVNS. This CDR3 is built from 16 residues. CDR3 residues: CASSDLGAATNEKLFF. The CDR3 region has the DNA TGTGCCAGCAGTGACCTGGGTGCGGCAACTAATGAAAAACTGTTTTTT.

The rearrangement joins TRBV5-1 to TRBJ2-7; D gene unclear. Trimming took 1 base from V and 5 from J, leaving 13 bases between them. Per germline, CDR1 SGHRS and CDR2 YFSETQ. This CDR3 has 14 amino acids. The CDR3 bases are TGCGCCAGCAGCTTGACCTCTTTGGGCCACGAGCAGTACTTC. Its protein product is CASSLTSLGHEQYF.

As regards this clone: Different DNA sequences within this sample yield the same CDR3. V gene TRBV28 combines with J gene TRBJ2-2; TRBD1 matches at 7 bases. Germline CDR1 MDHEN, CDR2 SYDVKM. The J segment lost 1 base and the V segment lost 2 bases, leaving 1 base of the junction unmatched. This CDR3 spans 15 amino acids. The DNA of the CDR3 is TGTGCCAGCAGTTTAGGGACAGTGAACACCGGGGAGCTGTTTTTT. Protein: CASSLGTVNTGELFF.

This clone was recorded once. This chain joins TRBV19 and TRBJ2-2; D might be TRBD1 (6 bases). Trimming removed 6 bases from V and 6 bases from J, with 14 bases in between. The CDR3 sequence is 14 residues long. CDR1 is LNHDA, CDR2 SQIVND, per germline (reference sequence). CDR3 sequence reads: CASRVTGGAGELFF. CDR3 in DNA: TGTGCCAGTAGGGTGACAGGTGGGGCCGGGGAGCTGTTTTTT.

The rearrangement links TRBV5-5 to TRBJ2-3, with D uncertain. CDR1 SGHKS and CDR2 YYEKEE come from the germline V gene (reference sequence). CDR3 length equals 14 residues. Trimming stripped 0 bases from V and 2 bases from J, with 7 bases between. In DNA form, the CDR3 reads TGTGCCAGCAGCTTGGCCCAATTCACAGATACGCAGTATTTT. Amino acids: CASSLAQFTDTQYF.

The sample holds one count of this clone. This rearrangement joins TRBV14 to TRBJ1-2; possibly TRBD1 for D (6 bases). The ends were cut back, 4 bases at V and 4 bases at J, with 19 bases in the middle. The CDR3 length is 16 residues. Germline CDR1 reads SGHDN; CDR2 reads FVKESK. CDR3 bases: TGTGCCAGCAGCCGGGCGGGGGCCGAGGGTTCCTATGGCTACACCTTC. Translating it yields CASSRAGAEGSYGYTF.

V gene TRBV14 combines with J gene TRBJ1-3; unclear D gene. Germline V gene data show CDR1 as SGHDN and CDR2 as FVKESK. There are 16 residues in the CDR3. Trimming took 0 bases from V and 0 from J, leaving 9 bases between them. The CDR3 loop is CASSQETVLSGNTIYF. The CDR3 coding sequence is TGTGCCAGCAGCCAAGAAACGGTCCTCTCTGGAAACACCATATATTTT. Variable domain in full (rest from reference TRBV14 and TRBJ1-3): EAGVTQFPSHSVIEKGQTVTLRCDPISGHDNLYWYRRVMGKEIKFLLHFVKESKQDESGMPNNRFLAERTGGTYSTLKVQPAELEDSGVYFCASSQETVLSGNTIYFGEGSWLTVV.

V is TRBV19 and J is TRBJ2-2, with 11 nucleotides matching TRBD2. This CDR3 is built from 17 residues. J was trimmed by 2 bases and V by 6 bases; bases with no gene match: 8. Germline assignment: CDR1 LNHDA and CDR2 SQIVND (reference sequence). CDR3 in amino acids: CASRSPSGGPNTGELFF. CDR3 bases: TGTGCCAGTAGATCCCCTAGCGGGGGGCCCAACACCGGGGAGCTGTTTTTT.

The chain recombines TRBV24-1 with TRBJ2-7; TRBD2 aligns across 14 bases. The germline CDR1 and CDR2 sequences are KGHDR and SFDVKD. Trimming at V came to 2 bases and at J to 4 bases, leaving 3 bases not matched to a gene. The CDR3 runs 16 residues. CDR3 nucleotide sequence: TGTGCCACCAGTGATTGGGGGACTAGCGGGGGTTACGAGCAGTACTTC. It is translated as CATSDWGTSGGYEQYF.

The chain couples TRBV7-9 to TRBJ1-5; D is undetermined. Trimming left V 5 bases short and J 5 bases short, with 10 bases between. This CDR3 spans 13 amino acids. In germline, CDR1 is SEHNR, CDR2 FQNEAQ (reference sequence). The CDR3 DNA sequence: TGTGCCAGCAGCATCCGAAGAGATCAGCCCCAGCATTTT. It translates to CASSIRRDQPQHF.

The gene calls are TRBV6-2 or TRBV6-3 and TRBJ2-3; D may be TRBD1 (6 bases). Per the germline V gene, CDR1 is MNHEY and CDR2 is SVGEGT. Trimming stripped 0 bases from V and 0 bases from J, with 19 bases between. CDR3 length equals 19 residues. The CDR3 protein is CASSYSAGANPPSTDTQYF. The DNA for the CDR3 is TGTGCCAGCAGTTACTCAGCAGGGGCCAACCCCCCTAGCACAGATACGCAGTATTTT.

The gene calls are TRBV25-1 and TRBJ1-4; a possible D gene is TRBD1 (5 bases). Germline loops: CDR1 MGHDK, CDR2 SYGVNS. Trimming removed 5 bases at V and 1 base at J, with 11 bases between. CDR3 length: 15 amino acids. The CDR3 reads CASSRPGLTNEKLFF. For the CDR3, the DNA is TGTGCCAGCAGTCGACCAGGGCTAACTAATGAAAAACTGTTTTTT.

This chain uses TRBV5-1 with TRBJ2-5, with 10 nucleotides matching TRBD2. The CDR3 consists of 15 residues. Germline CDR1 reads SGHRS; CDR2 reads YFSETQ. V lost 4 bases and J lost 7; bases outside the gene matches: 10. CDR3 sequence reads: CASSPGTSVIVTQYF. The DNA for the CDR3 is TGCGCCAGCAGCCCTGGGACTAGCGTGATTGTGACCCAGTACTTC.

Comments on this clone: Given the absence of the conserved phenylalanine or tryptophan at the CDR3 end, a read error is likely. The DNA is omitted, as the CDR3 cannot be located on it reliably, and the CDR3 follows TCRdb's listing. The rearrangement joins TRBV28 to TRBJ1-2; the table's D call TRBD1 went unverified against the DNA. From germline, CDR1 is MDHEN and CDR2 SYDVKM. The CDR3 contains 11 residues when both ends are counted. The CDR3 region is CASSSTRTVRV.

The chain joins TRBV6-5 to TRBJ1-2, with D perhaps matching TRBD1 (5 bases). The CDR3 covers 14 residues. Deletions cut 7 bases from V and 0 bases from J, with 12 bases between. Germline V gives CDR1 MNHEY, CDR2 SVGAGI. The CDR3 loop is CASTVGDSNYGYTF. The DNA of the CDR3 is TGTGCCAGCACTGTTGGGGACTCTAACTATGGCTACACCTTC.

The chain has TRBV24-1 and TRBJ2-7; 10 nucleotides match TRBD2. CDR3 size: 15 residues. Germline loops: CDR1 KGHDR, CDR2 SFDVKD. V was pared by 3 bases and J by 5 bases, with 6 bases of the junction left unmatched. CDR3 in DNA: TGTGCCACCAGTGATCCCGGGACTAGCGAGGACGAGCAGTACTTC. Translated: CATSDPGTSEDEQYF.

This sequence joins TRBV12-3 or TRBV12-4 and TRBJ2-2, with a tentative D call TRBD2 (5 bases). V gave up 6 bases and J gave up 8 bases, with 13 bases separating them. The CDR3 length is 13 residues. This CDR3 reads CASRETGEGELFF. CDR3 nucleotides: TGTGCCAGCAGGGAAACCGGGGAAGGGGAGCTGTTTTTT.

V and J are TRBV5-5 and TRBJ1-1; the match to TRBD1 covers 8 bases. J was trimmed by 4 bases and V by 2 bases; bases with no gene match: 7. Germline V gene lookup returns CDR1 SGHKS and CDR2 YYEKEE (reference sequence). CDR3 length equals 15 residues. In DNA form, the CDR3 reads TGTGCCAGCAGCTTACTTACGACAGGGGCCACTGAAGCTTTCTTT. It translates to CASSLLTTGATEAFF.

This chain uses TRBV30 with TRBJ1-5, with D uncertain. Germline V gives CDR1 GTSNPN, CDR2 SVGIG (reference sequence). V was cut by 2 bases and J by 4 bases, with 15 bases left in between. This CDR3 comprises 15 residues. The CDR3 nucleotides read TGTGCCTGGAGTACCCCGGGGAAGACAAATCAGCCCCAGCATTTT. Translated: CAWSTPGKTNQPQHF.

The chain is built from TRBV6-5 and TRBJ1-1, with 7 bases that match TRBD1. The trim removed 4 bases at V and 1 base at J, leaving 9 bases unmatched. Germline CDR1 is MNHEY and CDR2 is SVGAGI. This CDR3 is 16 amino acids long. The CDR3 coding sequence is TGTGCCAGCAGTTTCACTCCAGGGGGACCGAACACTGAAGCTTTCTTT. Protein product: CASSFTPGGPNTEAFF.

The chain combines TRBV18 with TRBJ1-5; 11 bases fit TRBD1. Trimming removed 3 bases from V and 4 bases from J; junction bases left unmatched: 5. Germline V CDR1 and CDR2: KGHSH, LQKENI. The CDR3 extends over 16 amino acids. CDR3 amino acids: CASSPGQGASNQPQHF. Written as DNA, the CDR3 is TGTGCCAGCTCACCTGGACAGGGGGCCTCAAATCAGCCCCAGCATTTT. Full variable domain (remainder filled in from reference TRBV18 and TRBJ1-5): NAGVMQNPRHLVRRRGQEARLRCSPMKGHSHVYWYRQLPEEGLKFMVYLQKENIIDESGMPKERFSAEFPKEGPSILRIQQVVRGDSAAYFCASSPGQGASNQPQHFGDGTRLSIL.

The V and J genes are TRBV3-1 (or the pseudogene TRBV3-2) and TRBJ1-3; 8 nucleotides line up with TRBD1. Losses at the gene ends were 5 bases for V and 0 bases for J; bases not matched to a gene: 12. Per germline, CDR1 LGHDT and CDR2 YNNKEL (reference sequence). CDR3 size: 18 residues. The CDR3 here is CASSAGTGSFLSGNTIYF. The CDR3 region has the DNA TGTGCCAGCAGCGCCGGGACAGGTTCTTTCCTCTCTGGAAACACCATATATTTT.

V is TRBV5-1 and J is TRBJ1-1; TRBD1 is a possible D gene (6 bases). Trimming cost V 0 bases and J 8 bases, with 17 bases left between them. The V gene's germline CDR1 is SGHRS and CDR2 YFSETQ. The CDR3 spans 15 residues. CDR3 residues: CASSLGGTGINEAFF. The CDR3 DNA reads TGCGCCAGCAGCTTGGGGGGCACAGGGATCAACGAAGCTTTCTTT. Looking up the rest from reference TRBV5-1 and TRBJ1-1 gives the full variable domain: KAGVTQTPRYLIKTRGQQVTLSCSPISGHRSVSWYQQTPGQGLQFLFEYFSETQRNKGNFPGRFSGRQFSNSRSEMNVSTLELGDSALYLCASSLGGTGINEAFFGQGTRLTVV.

This clone was seen more than once but under ten times. V is TRBV7-9 and J is TRBJ2-5, with 9 bases lining up with TRBD2. This CDR3 has 16 amino acids. In germline, CDR1 is SEHNR, CDR2 FQNEAQ (reference sequence). The junction had 5 bases not matched to a gene; V was cut back by 1 base and J by 2 bases. DNA for the CDR3: TGTGCCAGCAGCTTAGGCGGGGGGGACTCTCAAGAGACCCAGTACTTC. Translation: CASSLGGGDSQETQYF.

The chain employs TRBV7-2 and TRBJ2-6, with 8 nucleotides matching TRBD2. Per the germline V gene, CDR1 is SGHTA and CDR2 is FQGNSA. This CDR3 region has 19 residues. After removal of 2 bases from V and 1 base from J, the junction contained 10 bases not matched to a gene. The CDR3 here is CASSLRIRGGQSGANVLTF. The CDR3, as DNA: TGTGCCAGCAGCTTAAGGATACGGGGGGGCCAGTCTGGGGCCAACGTCCTGACTTTC.